This paragraph covers one T cell receptor (beta chain) sequence. The antigen remains unidentified. PCR was performed using 60 Vbeta and 13 Jbeta primers. TCRdb keeps only in-frame clones here, not all; method: immunoSEQ multiplex PCR. The sample includes about 160,000 clones, 60% to 80% seen only once; the top ten take less than 4.5%. The sample comes from a study of cytomegalovirus exposure and HLA in healthy donors. Trimming cost V 4 bases and J 4 bases; bases outside gene matches: 7. CDR3 length: 15 amino acids. The V gene's germline CDR1 is SEHNR and CDR2 FQNEAQ (reference sequence). Study results and limitations: Diagnosis of cytomegalovirus status made by the classifier reportedly showed high specificity and sensitivity.

The sequence came from a man younger than 40 in good health and CMV-seropositive. The genes are TRBV7-9 and TRBJ2-3, with TRBD2 matching over 8 bases. The sequenced material came from PBMCs. The CDR3 sequence is CASSSLGGVADTQYF. The CDR3 DNA follows: TGTGCCAGCAGCTCCCTCGGGGGGGTCGCAGATACGCAGTATTTT.